These 25 T cell receptor beta chains share one sample of origin, sequenced in a study of shared clonotypes between healthy human individuals. The table came from immunoSEQ multiplex PCR; TCRdb's copy has only in-frame clones and leaves some out. This table holds 2 million to 2.5 million clones, roughly 95% found once. Sequenced material: naive CD4+ T cells sorted from blood. The subset here: CD45RA+ positively selected. All receptors derive from a man aged 18-30 years in good health.

Worth noting for this clone: Different DNA sequences within this sample yield the same CDR3. The J gene is TRBJ1-1, the V gene TRBV29-1; 8 bases line up with TRBD1. The CDR3 is 12 amino acids. Looked up from germline, CDR1 is SQVTM and CDR2 is ANQGSEA. The J segment lost 3 bases and the V segment lost 6 bases, leaving 3 bases of the junction unmatched. CDR3 protein: CSVNRGDTEAFF. The DNA for the CDR3 is TGCAGCGTAAACAGGGGGGACACTGAAGCTTTCTTT.

Remarks on this clone: The same CDR3 arises from other DNA sequences in this sample as well. The chain couples TRBV18 to TRBJ1-2; 10 bases agree with TRBD1. The V gene's germline CDR1 is KGHSH and CDR2 LQKENI. V lost 3 bases and J lost 3; bases outside the gene matches: 1. The CDR3 contains 14 residues. CDR3 region: CASSPGQGYYGYTF. CDR3 sequence (DNA): TGTGCCAGCTCACCGGGACAGGGGTACTATGGCTACACCTTC.

V gene TRBV9 combines with J gene TRBJ2-5; TRBD1 agrees at 8 bases. The V gene's germline CDR1 is SGDLS and CDR2 YYNGEE. The CDR3 totals 15 residues. V gave up 3 bases and J gave up 1 base; unmatched junction bases: 5. CDR3 sequence: CASSEGQGSQETQYF. The DNA of the CDR3 is TGTGCCAGCAGCGAAGGACAGGGAAGCCAAGAGACCCAGTACTTC.

This sequence joins TRBV6-6 and TRBJ1-4; D is perhaps TRBD1 (5 bases). V gave up 10 bases and J gave up 8 bases, with 17 bases separating them. Per the germline V gene, CDR1 is MNHNY and CDR2 is SVGAGI (reference sequence). The CDR3 extends over 13 amino acids. The CDR3 is CATCGTPGEKLFF. For the CDR3, the DNA is TGTGCCACCTGTGGGACCCCGGGCGAAAAACTGTTTTTT.

This chain joins TRBV2 and TRBJ2-7; 9 bases are a match to TRBD1. With V trimmed by 6 bases and J by 5 bases, 8 bases remained unmatched. The V gene's germline CDR1 is SNHLY and CDR2 FYNNEI. This CDR3 is 14 amino acids long. This chain's CDR3 is CASRLQGATHEQYF. The CDR3 region has the DNA TGTGCCAGCAGACTACAGGGGGCAACCCACGAGCAGTACTTC.

The chain uses TRBV5-1 and TRBJ2-6; no clear D gene. The V and J ends lost 0 bases and 0 bases respectively, with 13 bases between them. The CDR3 spans 18 residues. Germline lookup yields CDR1 SGHRS and CDR2 YFSETQ. The CDR3 sequence is CASSLELGRSSGANVLTF. In nucleotides, the CDR3 is TGCGCCAGCAGCTTGGAGCTCGGACGGAGCTCTGGGGCCAACGTCCTGACTTTC.

Note on this clone: Other DNA sequences within the sample encode an identical CDR3. CDR3 sequence reads: CASSFRGNQPQHF. In nucleotides, the CDR3 is TGTGCCAGCAGTTTTCGTGGGAACCAGCCCCAGCATTTT. The chain is built from TRBV27 and TRBJ1-5; D is ambiguous. The ends were cut back, 3 bases at V and 7 bases at J, with 10 bases in the middle. Germline CDR1 MNHEY, CDR2 SMNVEV (reference sequence). The CDR3 totals 13 residues.

The chain is built from TRBV18 and TRBJ2-3, with 13 bases lining up with TRBD2. The CDR3 is 17 amino acids. In germline, CDR1 is KGHSH, CDR2 LQKENI. After removal of 3 bases from V and 4 bases from J, the junction contained 7 bases not matched to a gene. CDR3 sequence reads: CASSPGTSGTGADTQYF. The CDR3 bases are TGTGCCAGCTCACCTGGGACTAGCGGGACGGGGGCAGATACGCAGTATTTT.

This sequence joins TRBV5-1 and TRBJ1-5; TRBD1 is a possible D gene (5 bases). This CDR3 is built from 14 residues. Trimming removed 4 bases at V and 7 bases at J, with 15 bases between. Germline V gene sequence: CDR1 SGHRS, CDR2 YFSETQ. The CDR3: CASSPGGVTQPQHF. The CDR3 DNA is TGCGCCAGCAGCCCGGGAGGGGTGACCCAGCCCCAGCATTTT.

V gene TRBV10-3 combines with J gene TRBJ2-1; 10 nucleotides match TRBD2. After removal of 10 bases from V and 9 bases from J, the junction contained 15 bases not matched to a gene. This CDR3 region has 15 residues. The germline CDR1 and CDR2 sequences are ENHRY and SYGVKD. The CDR3 DNA is TGTGCCACCTCGCTAGCGGGGGAACCCCAGGGTGAGCAGTTCTTC. It codes for CATSLAGEPQGEQFF.

The genes are TRBV30 and TRBJ1-5, with D perhaps matching TRBD1 (6 bases). The V end was cut by 3 bases, the J end by 6 bases, with 15 bases between. The CDR3 extends over 14 amino acids. CDR1 GTSNPN and CDR2 SVGIG come from the germline V gene (reference sequence). Written as DNA, the CDR3 is TGTGCCTGGAGCGCCGGGCAGGGGAGTCAGCCCCAGCATTTT. Translated: CAWSAGQGSQPQHF.

This chain links TRBV5-1 with TRBJ1-4; 8 nucleotides line up with TRBD1. Germline values: CDR1 SGHRS, CDR2 YFSETQ. The ends lost 5 bases at V and 2 bases at J; junction bases unmatched: 5. The CDR3 sequence is 15 residues long. The CDR3 DNA is TGCGCCAGCAGTCAGGGGGCGACGACTAATGAAAAACTGTTTTTT. The encoded protein is CASSQGATTNEKLFF.

This chain links TRBV15 with TRBJ2-5, with unresolved D. The CDR3 length is 14 residues. From germline, CDR1 is LNHNV and CDR2 YYDKDF (reference sequence). V was shortened by 0 bases and J by 4 bases, with 9 bases between the two germline ends. The CDR3 nucleotides read TGTGCCACCAGCAGAGATCGGGCCGGAGAGACCCAGTACTTC. It codes for CATSRDRAGETQYF.

A word on this clone: A much larger clone is a single base away; this may be a read error. V and J are TRBV6-5 and TRBJ2-7; D uncertain. Per the germline V gene, CDR1 is MNHEY and CDR2 is SVGAGI. This CDR3 spans 11 amino acids. V was clipped by 6 bases and J by 3 bases, with 6 bases between them. CDR3 region: CASSLYYEQYF. The CDR3 DNA sequence: TGTGCCAGCAGCCTATACTACGAGCAGTACTTC.

The chain carries TRBV9 and TRBJ2-7; 7 positions agree with TRBD2. After removal of 0 bases from V and 1 base from J, the junction contained 10 bases not matched to a gene. This CDR3 contains 17 residues. From germline, CDR1 is SGDLS and CDR2 YYNGEE. This CDR3 is CASSVAGEGTKSYEQYF. The CDR3 DNA follows: TGTGCCAGCAGCGTAGCGGGGGAGGGGACCAAGTCCTACGAGCAGTACTTC.

This chain links TRBV28 with TRBJ1-2; 7 bases match TRBD1. CDR3 length: 15 amino acids. Germline V gene sequence: CDR1 MDHEN, CDR2 SYDVKM. With 5 bases clipped from V and 4 bases from J, the junction kept 10 bases outside the gene matches. CDR3 sequence: CASSGGQRRGYGYTF. The DNA of the CDR3 is TGTGCCAGCAGTGGGGGACAGAGGCGGGGCTATGGCTACACCTTC.

The chain recombines TRBV2 with TRBJ2-5, with D tentatively TRBD1 (6 bases). V shed 0 bases and J shed 5 bases, with 13 bases lying between them. CDR1 SNHLY and CDR2 FYNNEI come from the germline V gene. The CDR3 covers 15 residues. The CDR3 region is CASSEAGQSSETQYF. The CDR3 DNA is TGTGCCAGCAGTGAAGCAGGACAGTCTTCCGAGACCCAGTACTTC.

This clone has just one count. The CDR3 bases are TGTGCCAGCAGCTCCATCGGCTACAGGGGGCGTTATCAGCCCCAGCATTTT. Its protein product is CASSSIGYRGRYQPQHF. V usage is TRBV7-2 and J usage is TRBJ1-5; TRBD1 agrees at 9 bases. Trimming removed 4 bases from V and 5 bases from J; junction bases left unmatched: 12. CDR1 SGHTA and CDR2 FQGNSA come from the germline V gene. CDR3 length: 17 amino acids.

This chain connects TRBV27 to TRBJ1-1; D gene unclear. Germline V lookup: CDR1 MNHEY, CDR2 SMNVEV (reference sequence). The germline V and J ends were trimmed by 6 bases and 3 bases, with 17 bases remaining between them. The CDR3 sequence is 15 residues long. The CDR3 spells CASSRWEVRDTEAFF. The CDR3 DNA sequence: TGTGCCAGCAGCCGGTGGGAGGTTAGGGACACTGAAGCTTTCTTT.

The chain recombines TRBV18 with TRBJ2-7, with 7 bases identical to TRBD1. There are 15 residues in the CDR3. The V segment lost 6 bases and the J segment 3 bases; nucleotides outside the gene matches: 11. The germline V gene encodes CDR1 KGHSH and CDR2 LQKENI. CDR3 region: CASSGAGTVSYEQYF. The CDR3 nucleotides are TGTGCCAGCTCGGGAGCCGGGACAGTAAGCTACGAGCAGTACTTC.

The chain combines TRBV30 with TRBJ1-5; 8 bases are a match to TRBD1. The CDR3 totals 15 residues. The V gene's germline CDR1 is GTSNPN and CDR2 SVGIG (reference sequence). Trimming removed 0 bases from V and 2 bases from J; junction bases left unmatched: 3. CDR3 sequence: CAWSVTTGGNQPQHF. The CDR3 DNA reads TGTGCCTGGAGTGTAACGACAGGGGGCAATCAGCCCCAGCATTTT.

The chain employs TRBV7-2 and TRBJ1-1, with no clear D. Germline V CDR1 and CDR2: SGHTA, FQGNSA. The CDR3 length is 14 residues. DNA of the CDR3: TGTGCTTCAAAGAAGGAGCCTATGAACACTGAAGCTTTCTTT. Translation: CASKKEPMNTEAFF.

V usage is TRBV25-1 and J usage is TRBJ1-1; 9 nucleotides align to TRBD1. With V trimmed by 3 bases and J by 5 bases, 10 bases remained unmatched. CDR3 length equals 16 residues. Germline loops: CDR1 MGHDK, CDR2 SYGVNS. CDR3 in amino acids: CASSDIGGTGKTEAFF. Here the CDR3 DNA reads TGTGCCAGCAGTGACATAGGAGGGACAGGGAAAACTGAAGCTTTCTTT.

The CDR3 loop is CAWSVWDRGANEQFF. The CDR3 DNA follows: TGTGCCTGGAGTGTGTGGGACAGGGGGGCCAATGAGCAGTTCTTC. V gene TRBV30 combines with J gene TRBJ2-1, with 11 positions matching TRBD1. This CDR3 has 15 amino acids. Germline V gene lookup returns CDR1 GTSNPN and CDR2 SVGIG (reference sequence). The V gene end was trimmed by 0 bases and the J gene end by 6 bases; junction bases not matched to a gene: 4.

The rearrangement links TRBV5-1 to TRBJ1-1; 7 positions match TRBD1. Germline V gene data show CDR1 as SGHRS and CDR2 as YFSETQ. The CDR3 totals 13 residues. V trimming: 4 bases; J trimming: 5 bases; junction bases outside the gene matches: 5. Here the CDR3 reads CASSEQGRTEAFF. The CDR3 nucleotides are TGCGCCAGCAGCGAACAGGGGAGAACTGAAGCTTTCTTT.